Listed here are 28 T cell receptor beta chains from one sample, sequenced in a study of control samples from healthy donors and cancer patients. TCRdb's table, derived via immunoSEQ multiplex PCR, lists solely in-frame clones and lacks some. The repertoire consists of over 100,000 clones, with roughly 90% occurring once and the leading ten covering approximately 6%. Input material: blood. These TCRs come from a man aged 18 to 35 in good health.

This clone came up once. The V and J genes are TRBV4-1 and TRBJ1-2, with D possibly matching TRBD1 (6 bases). The CDR3 covers 13 residues. Germline V gene sequence: CDR1 MGHRA, CDR2 YSYEKL. The V and J ends lost 4 bases and 4 bases respectively, with 10 bases between them. The CDR3 region is CASSLEDSYGYTF. Written as DNA, the CDR3 is TGCGCCAGCAGCCTAGAGGACAGCTATGGCTACACCTTC.

The genes are TRBV7-6 and TRBJ1-3; TRBD1 matches 7 bases. The CDR3 totals 15 residues. Germline V gene data show CDR1 as SGHVS and CDR2 as FNYEAQ. V lost 2 bases and J lost 2; bases outside the gene matches: 3. CDR3 bases: TGTGCCAGCAGCTTAACCACAGGGGCTGGAAACACCATATATTTT. Its translation: CASSLTTGAGNTIYF.

The chain links TRBV9 to TRBJ1-1; D unresolved. The CDR3 is 15 amino acids. Trimming left V 0 bases short and J 2 bases short, with 11 bases between. In germline, CDR1 is SGDLS, CDR2 YYNGEE. This chain's CDR3 is CASSVAIGPNTEAFF. CDR3 nucleotides: TGTGCCAGCAGCGTAGCTATAGGGCCAAACACTGAAGCTTTCTTT.

This rearrangement joins TRBV9 to TRBJ2-3; 7 nucleotides agree with TRBD2. CDR3 length: 16 amino acids. Germline CDR1 is SGDLS and CDR2 is YYNGEE. V gave up 0 bases and J gave up 0 bases; unmatched junction bases: 4. CDR3 in amino acids: CASSVAPRGSTDTQYF. In DNA, the CDR3 is TGTGCCAGCAGCGTAGCCCCGCGGGGGAGCACAGATACGCAGTATTTT. The whole variable domain, remainder taken from reference TRBV9 and TRBJ2-3, is DSGVTQTPKHLITATGQRVTLRCSPRSGDLSVYWYQQSLDQGLQFLIQYYNGEERAKGNILERFSAQQFPDLHSELNLSSLELGDSALYFCASSVAPRGSTDTQYFGPGTRLTVL.

The chain is built from TRBV6-2 or TRBV6-3 and TRBJ2-1; 14 bases align to TRBD2. This CDR3 is built from 18 residues. CDR1 and CDR2 (germline): MNHEY, SVGEGT. Germline trimming cut 4 bases from V and 6 bases from J; bases unmatched to any gene: 11. CDR3 nucleotide sequence: TGTGCCAGCAGTTCCCTACGACTAGCGGGGGGGCCCATCAATGAGCAGTTCTTC. As protein: CASSSLRLAGGPINEQFF.

V and J are TRBV23-1 and TRBJ1-4; 9 bases map to TRBD1. TRBV23-1 carries the ORF label, with uncertain function. The J segment lost 5 bases and the V segment lost 2 bases, leaving 3 bases of the junction unmatched. This CDR3 is 15 amino acids long. In nucleotides, the CDR3 is TGCGCCAGCAGTCAAAGGGACAGGGAGAATGAAAAACTGTTTTTT. Protein: CASSQRDRENEKLFF.

J is TRBJ2-1 and V is TRBV10-1; the match to TRBD1 covers 7 bases. The CDR3 totals 14 residues. The germline gives CDR1 WNHNN, CDR2 SYGVQD (reference sequence). The trim removed 3 bases at V and 2 bases at J, leaving 1 base unmatched. For the CDR3, the DNA is TGCGCCAGCAGTGACGGGACAGCCTACAATGAGCAGTTCTTC. Translated, it gives CASSDGTAYNEQFF.

This CDR3 is CASSFDRGGNTIYF. The CDR3 region has the DNA TGTGCCAGTAGTTTCGACAGGGGTGGAAACACCATATATTTT. The chain joins TRBV19 to TRBJ1-3; 8 nucleotides match TRBD1. This CDR3 is 14 amino acids long. The germline V gene encodes CDR1 LNHDA and CDR2 SQIVND (reference sequence). Trimming at V came to 5 bases and at J to 3 bases, leaving 3 bases not matched to a gene.

The rearrangement uses TRBV3-1 (or the pseudogene TRBV3-2) and TRBJ2-3, with 15 bases lining up with TRBD2. V lost 3 bases and J lost 3; bases outside the gene matches: 4. Germline values: CDR1 LGHDT, CDR2 YNNKEL (reference sequence). The CDR3 extends over 17 amino acids. CDR3 sequence: CASSQWTSGGATDTQYF. DNA of the CDR3: TGTGCCAGCAGCCAGTGGACTAGCGGGGGGGCTACAGATACGCAGTATTTT.

This chain uses TRBV6-5 with TRBJ2-7; maybe TRBD2 (6 bases). The CDR3 length is 14 residues. The germline V and J ends were trimmed by 7 bases and 2 bases, with 15 bases remaining between them. Per germline, CDR1 MNHEY and CDR2 SVGAGI. The CDR3 protein is CASTVSRGTYEQYF. The CDR3 coding sequence is TGTGCCAGCACCGTCTCGCGGGGCACCTACGAGCAGTACTTC.

The V call is TRBV10-1, the J call TRBJ2-3, with D possibly TRBD1 on 6 matching bases. Germline CDR1 is WNHNN and CDR2 is SYGVQD (reference sequence). The CDR3 is made up of 15 amino acids. V was cut by 6 bases and J by 1 base, with 14 bases left in between. CDR3 in DNA: TGCGCCAGCAGCTTAACAGGGATCGGCACAGATACGCAGTATTTT. Amino acid sequence: CASSLTGIGTDTQYF.

This clone came up once. The rearrangement links TRBV5-4 to TRBJ2-5, with 8 bases that match TRBD1. Germline V gives CDR1 SGHNT, CDR2 YYREEE (reference sequence). The CDR3 is made up of 15 amino acids. J lost 4 bases, V lost 0 bases, and 5 bases had no gene match. The CDR3 here is CASSLAPGGGETQYF. In DNA, the CDR3 is TGTGCCAGCAGCTTGGCCCCAGGGGGCGGAGAGACCCAGTACTTC.

The chain links TRBV24-1 to TRBJ1-1; D unclear. V was cut by 0 bases and J by 6 bases, with 7 bases left in between. CDR3 length equals 13 residues. The V gene's germline CDR1 is KGHDR and CDR2 SFDVKD. The CDR3 spells CATSDLGKSEAFF. The CDR3 bases are TGTGCCACCAGTGATTTGGGCAAATCTGAAGCTTTCTTT.

The V gene is TRBV6-4, the J gene TRBJ1-1, with D unclear. Germline CDR1 and CDR2: MRHNA and SNTAGT. This CDR3 comprises 13 residues. The V end lost 6 bases, the J end lost 2 bases, and 10 bases lay between the germline ends. The CDR3 region has the DNA TGTGCCAGCAGCCTAGACATAAACACTGAAGCTTTCTTT. Its translation is CASSLDINTEAFF.

CDR3 amino acids: CASSEGLAEINEQFF. The CDR3, as DNA: TGTGCCAGCAGTGAGGGACTAGCGGAAATTAATGAGCAGTTCTTC. The rearrangement joins TRBV6-4 to TRBJ2-1, with 11 bases matching TRBD2. Germline lookup yields CDR1 MRHNA and CDR2 SNTAGT. V gave up 3 bases and J gave up 7 bases; unmatched junction bases: 5. CDR3 length: 15 residues.

V usage is TRBV6-6 and J usage is TRBJ1-6; perhaps TRBD1 as D (6 bases). Germline CDR1 is MNHNY and CDR2 is SVGAGI (reference sequence). The V gene lost 4 bases and the J gene lost 6 bases, with 13 bases spanning the gap. The CDR3 has 15 residues. The CDR3 loop reads CASSSPGQANSPLHF. The CDR3 DNA sequence: TGTGCCAGCAGTTCTCCGGGACAAGCTAATTCACCCCTCCACTTT.

The V gene is TRBV19, the J gene TRBJ1-2; D might be TRBD1 (5 bases). Trimming stripped 5 bases from V and 3 bases from J, with 19 bases between. Germline V lookup: CDR1 LNHDA, CDR2 SQIVND (reference sequence). The CDR3 is 16 amino acids. The CDR3 DNA reads as TGTGCCAGTAGTTCGACCGGGACCGATTTGGACTATGGCTACACCTTC. Protein product: CASSSTGTDLDYGYTF.

V is TRBV4-1 and J is TRBJ2-7, with D unclear. From germline, CDR1 is MGHRA and CDR2 YSYEKL. The CDR3 is made up of 14 amino acids. V lost 0 bases to trimming and J lost 6 bases, with 12 bases between them. The CDR3 DNA follows: TGCGCCAGCAGCCAAGATTTGGGCAGATCCGAGCAGTACTTC. Its translation is CASSQDLGRSEQYF.

The rearrangement uses TRBV14 and TRBJ1-5; 7 positions match TRBD1. Germline V gives CDR1 SGHDN, CDR2 FVKESK. The CDR3 spans 15 residues. V shed 5 bases, J shed 0 bases, and the junction held 4 bases outside the gene matches. CDR3 coding DNA: TGTGCCAGCAGCTCCGGGACAGCTAGCAATCAGCCCCAGCATTTT. Protein sequence: CASSSGTASNQPQHF.

The chain links TRBV5-1 to TRBJ2-7, with D hard to call. CDR1 SGHRS and CDR2 YFSETQ come from the germline V gene. There are 14 residues in the CDR3. V lost 0 bases and J 3 bases, leaving 10 bases between the germline ends. CDR3 nucleotides: TGCGCCAGCAGCTTGGTAGGAGATATCTACGAGCAGTACTTC. Translation: CASSLVGDIYEQYF.

This clone was seen once. This rearrangement joins TRBV13 to TRBJ2-7, with D possibly being TRBD2 (6 bases). Trimming pared 4 bases from V and 5 bases from J, leaving 12 bases between. There are 13 residues in the CDR3. Germline lookup yields CDR1 PRHDT and CDR2 FYEKMQ (reference sequence). Here the CDR3 DNA reads TGTGCCAGCAGCTGGGGGGAGGAAAACGAGCAGTACTTC. Residues: CASSWGEENEQYF.

This rearrangement joins TRBV11-2 to TRBJ1-6; 7 bases fit TRBD1. Germline loops: CDR1 SGHAT, CDR2 FQNNGV. The CDR3 is 16 residues long. The trim removed 4 bases at V and 9 bases at J, leaving 12 bases unmatched. CDR3 region: CASSSGFRGVGSPLHF. The DNA for the CDR3 is TGTGCCAGCAGCTCTGGTTTCAGGGGGGTCGGTTCACCCCTCCACTTT.

The rearrangement links TRBV2 to TRBJ2-5, with D uncertain. Trimming stripped 5 bases from V and 0 bases from J, with 4 bases between. Germline CDR1 SNHLY, CDR2 FYNNEI. The CDR3 contains 12 residues. The CDR3 reads CASSLYQETQYF. The CDR3, as DNA: TGTGCCAGCAGTCTCTACCAAGAGACCCAGTACTTC.

This clone was detected once. The chain carries TRBV15 and TRBJ2-3; possibly TRBD2 for D (7 bases). The CDR3 sequence is 15 residues long. Germline CDR1 and CDR2: LNHNV and YYDKDF (reference sequence). Trimming took off 3 bases at V and 4 bases at J, with 14 bases between the two ends. CDR3: CATSRFGGGADTQYF. CDR3 nucleotides: TGTGCCACCAGCAGGTTTGGGGGGGGCGCAGATACGCAGTATTTT.

The V call is TRBV27, the J call TRBJ1-5; D possibly corresponds to TRBD1 (6 bases). The CDR3 is 15 amino acids. The V end was cut by 5 bases, the J end by 1 base, with 12 bases between. Germline CDR1 MNHEY, CDR2 SMNVEV (reference sequence). CDR3: CASSLFTGSNQPQHF. The DNA for the CDR3 is TGTGCCAGCAGTCTGTTCACAGGGAGCAATCAGCCCCAGCATTTT.

V and J are TRBV27 and TRBJ2-1, with a tentative D call TRBD2 (5 bases). This CDR3 is built from 15 residues. The V end was cut by 1 base, the J end by 2 bases, with 9 bases between. The germline V gene has CDR1 MNHEY and CDR2 SMNVEV (reference sequence). The CDR3 sequence is CASSLYGKAYNEQFF. CDR3 nucleotide sequence: TGTGCCAGCAGTTTATACGGGAAGGCCTACAATGAGCAGTTCTTC.

The V call is TRBV6-6, the J call TRBJ1-1; perhaps TRBD1 as D (6 bases). Germline CDR1 MNHNY, CDR2 SVGAGI (reference sequence). This CDR3 has 15 amino acids. Trimming stripped 6 bases from V and 0 bases from J, with 14 bases between. The CDR3 loop reads CASRDRTVMNTEAFF. CDR3 coding DNA: TGTGCCAGCAGGGACAGAACGGTTATGAACACTGAAGCTTTCTTT.

This sequence joins TRBV15 and TRBJ2-5; D remains ambiguous. In germline, CDR1 is LNHNV, CDR2 YYDKDF (reference sequence). The CDR3 is 17 amino acids. V lost 2 bases and J lost 4, with 20 bases in between. The CDR3 loop is CATSRPSYSPLGETQYF. CDR3 nucleotides: TGTGCCACCAGCAGACCCTCCTACTCACCCTTAGGAGAGACCCAGTACTTC.